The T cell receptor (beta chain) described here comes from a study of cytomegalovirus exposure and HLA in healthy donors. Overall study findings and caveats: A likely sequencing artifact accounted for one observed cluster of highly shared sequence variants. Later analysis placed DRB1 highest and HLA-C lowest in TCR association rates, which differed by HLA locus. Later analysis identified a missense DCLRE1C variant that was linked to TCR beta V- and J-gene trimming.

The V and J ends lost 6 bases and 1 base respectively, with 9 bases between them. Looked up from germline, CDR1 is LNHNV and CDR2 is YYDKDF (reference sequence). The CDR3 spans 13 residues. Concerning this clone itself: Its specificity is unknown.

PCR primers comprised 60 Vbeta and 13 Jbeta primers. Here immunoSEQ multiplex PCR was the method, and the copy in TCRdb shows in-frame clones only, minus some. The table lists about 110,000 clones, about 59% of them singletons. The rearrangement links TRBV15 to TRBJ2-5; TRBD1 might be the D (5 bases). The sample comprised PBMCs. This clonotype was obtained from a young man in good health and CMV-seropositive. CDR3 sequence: CATSKGVQETQYF. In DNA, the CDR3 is TGTGCCACCAGTAAAGGGGTCCAAGAGACCCAGTACTTC.